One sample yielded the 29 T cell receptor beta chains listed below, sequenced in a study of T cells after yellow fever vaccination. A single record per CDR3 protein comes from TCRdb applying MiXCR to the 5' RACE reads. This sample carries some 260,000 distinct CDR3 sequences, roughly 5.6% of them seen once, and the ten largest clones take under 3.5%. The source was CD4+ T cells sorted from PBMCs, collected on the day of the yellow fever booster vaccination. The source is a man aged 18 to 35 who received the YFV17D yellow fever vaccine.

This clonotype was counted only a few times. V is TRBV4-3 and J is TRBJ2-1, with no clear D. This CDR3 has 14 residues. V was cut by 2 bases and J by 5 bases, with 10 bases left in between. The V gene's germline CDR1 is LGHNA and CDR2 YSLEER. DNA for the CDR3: TGCGCCAGCAGCCAAAATCCGATTAACAATGAGCAGTTCTTC. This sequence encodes CASSQNPINNEQFF.

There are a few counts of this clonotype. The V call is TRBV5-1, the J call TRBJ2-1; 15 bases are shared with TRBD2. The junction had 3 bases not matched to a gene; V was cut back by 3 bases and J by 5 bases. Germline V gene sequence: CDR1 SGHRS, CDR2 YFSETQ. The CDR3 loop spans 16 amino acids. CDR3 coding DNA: TGCGCCAGCAGCTCCGGGACTAGCGGGGGGCACAATGAGCAGTTCTTC. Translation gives CASSSGTSGGHNEQFF.

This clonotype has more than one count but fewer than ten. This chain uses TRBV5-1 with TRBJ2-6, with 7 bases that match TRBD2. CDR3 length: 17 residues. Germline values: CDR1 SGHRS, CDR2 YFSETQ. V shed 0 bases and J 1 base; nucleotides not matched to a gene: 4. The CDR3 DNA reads TGCGCCAGCAGCTTGGGACTAGCAGGATCTGGGGCCAACGTCCTGACTTTC. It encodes CASSLGLAGSGANVLTF.

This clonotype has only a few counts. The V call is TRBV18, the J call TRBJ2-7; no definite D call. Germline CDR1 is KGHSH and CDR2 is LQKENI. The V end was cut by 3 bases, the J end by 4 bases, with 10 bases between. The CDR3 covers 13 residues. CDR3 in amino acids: CASSPAPLYEQYV. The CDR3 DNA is TGTGCCAGCTCACCCGCACCCCTTTACGAGCAGTACGTC.

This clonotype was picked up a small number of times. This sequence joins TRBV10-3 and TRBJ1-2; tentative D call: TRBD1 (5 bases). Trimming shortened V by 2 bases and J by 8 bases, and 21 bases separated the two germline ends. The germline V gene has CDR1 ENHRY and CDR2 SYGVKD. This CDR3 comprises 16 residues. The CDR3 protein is CAISEGRPGLAGGYTF. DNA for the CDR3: TGTGCCATCAGTGAGGGTCGTCCCGGATTGGCAGGGGGCTACACCTTC.

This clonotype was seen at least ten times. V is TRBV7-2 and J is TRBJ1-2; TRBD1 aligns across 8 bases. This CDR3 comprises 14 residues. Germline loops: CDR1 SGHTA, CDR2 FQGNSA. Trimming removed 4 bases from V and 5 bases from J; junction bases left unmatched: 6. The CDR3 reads CASSSPTGAYGYTF. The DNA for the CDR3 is TGTGCCAGCAGCTCGCCGACAGGGGCATATGGCTACACCTTC.

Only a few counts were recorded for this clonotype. CDR3 sequence reads: CASSEGRQGAYGYTF. The CDR3 DNA reads as TGTGCCAGCAGCGAGGGGAGACAGGGCGCCTATGGCTACACCTTC. The chain combines TRBV9 with TRBJ1-2, with 7 bases aligning to TRBD1. Germline V CDR1 and CDR2: SGDLS, YYNGEE. The CDR3 consists of 15 residues. V lost 3 bases and J lost 4; bases outside the gene matches: 9.

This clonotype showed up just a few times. CDR3 DNA sequence: TGTGCCAGCAGTAGGACAGCAACTAATGAAAAACTGTTTTTT. The encoded protein is CASSRTATNEKLFF. The genes are TRBV7-2 and TRBJ1-4; TRBD1 might be the D (6 bases). CDR1 and CDR2 from the germline V gene are SGHTA and FQGNSA. The CDR3 is 14 residues long. Deletions cut 6 bases from V and 0 bases from J, with 8 bases between.

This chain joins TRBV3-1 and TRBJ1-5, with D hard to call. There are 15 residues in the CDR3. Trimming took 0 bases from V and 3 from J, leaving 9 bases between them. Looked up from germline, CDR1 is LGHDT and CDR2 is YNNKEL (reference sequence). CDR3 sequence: CASSQDPTNNQPQHF. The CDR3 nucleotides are TGTGCCAGCAGCCAAGATCCTACTAACAATCAGCCCCAGCATTTT.

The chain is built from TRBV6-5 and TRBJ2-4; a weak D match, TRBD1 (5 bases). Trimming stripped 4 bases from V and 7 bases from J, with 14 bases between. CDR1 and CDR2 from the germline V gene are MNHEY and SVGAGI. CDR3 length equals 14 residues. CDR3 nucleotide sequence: TGTGCCAGCAGTTCCCCACAGGCCGGGAACATTCAGTACTTC. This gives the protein CASSSPQAGNIQYF.

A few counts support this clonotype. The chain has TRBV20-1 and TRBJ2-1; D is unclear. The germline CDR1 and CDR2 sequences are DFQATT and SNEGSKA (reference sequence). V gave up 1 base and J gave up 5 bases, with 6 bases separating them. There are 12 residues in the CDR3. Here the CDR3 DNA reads TGCAGTGCTAGAGTCTATCACAATGAGCAGTTCTTC. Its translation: CSARVYHNEQFF.

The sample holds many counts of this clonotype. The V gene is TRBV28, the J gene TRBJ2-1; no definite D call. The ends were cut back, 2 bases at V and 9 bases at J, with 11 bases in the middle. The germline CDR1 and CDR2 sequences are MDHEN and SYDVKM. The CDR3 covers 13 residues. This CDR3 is CASSLNLVSEQFF. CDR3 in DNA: TGTGCCAGCAGTTTAAACTTAGTAAGTGAGCAGTTCTTC.

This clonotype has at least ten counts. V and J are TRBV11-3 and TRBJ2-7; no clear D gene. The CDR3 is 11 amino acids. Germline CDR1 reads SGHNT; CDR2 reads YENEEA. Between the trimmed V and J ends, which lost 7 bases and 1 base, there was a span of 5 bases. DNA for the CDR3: TGTGCCAGCACCTCTTCCTACGAGCAGTACGTC. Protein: CASTSSYEQYV.

DNA of the CDR3: TGTGCCAGTAACCCGGACAGGGGGGATCAGCCCCAGCATTTT. As protein: CASNPDRGDQPQHF. The chain links TRBV19 to TRBJ1-5; the match to TRBD1 covers 10 bases. V dropped 7 bases and J dropped 5; count of bases not matched to a gene: 5. CDR1 and CDR2 from the germline V gene are LNHDA and SQIVND (reference sequence). The CDR3 is made up of 14 amino acids.

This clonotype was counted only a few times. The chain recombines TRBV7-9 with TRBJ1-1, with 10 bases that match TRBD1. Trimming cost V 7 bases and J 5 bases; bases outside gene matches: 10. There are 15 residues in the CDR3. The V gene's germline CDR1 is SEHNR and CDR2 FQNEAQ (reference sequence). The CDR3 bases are TGTGCCAGCACGGGACAGGGGCCCAAACTGACTGAAGCTTTCTTT. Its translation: CASTGQGPKLTEAFF.

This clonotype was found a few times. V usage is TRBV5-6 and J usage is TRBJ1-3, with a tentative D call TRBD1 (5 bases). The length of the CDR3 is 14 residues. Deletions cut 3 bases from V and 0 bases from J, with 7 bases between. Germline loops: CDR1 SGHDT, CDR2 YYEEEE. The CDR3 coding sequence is TGTGCCAGCAGCTCTGACAGCTCTGGAAACACCATATATTTT. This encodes CASSSDSSGNTIYF.

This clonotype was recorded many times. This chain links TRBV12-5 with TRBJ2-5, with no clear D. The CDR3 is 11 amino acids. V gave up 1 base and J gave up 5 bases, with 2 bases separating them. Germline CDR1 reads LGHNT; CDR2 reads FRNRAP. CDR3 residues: CASGLGETQYF. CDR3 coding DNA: TGTGCTAGTGGTTTGGGGGAGACCCAGTACTTC.

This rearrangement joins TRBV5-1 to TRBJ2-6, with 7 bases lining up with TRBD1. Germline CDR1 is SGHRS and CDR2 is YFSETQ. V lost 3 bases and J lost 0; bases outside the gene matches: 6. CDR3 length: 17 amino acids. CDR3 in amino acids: CASSWPTGSSGANVLTF. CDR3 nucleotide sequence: TGCGCCAGCAGCTGGCCGACAGGGAGCTCTGGGGCCAACGTCCTGACTTTC. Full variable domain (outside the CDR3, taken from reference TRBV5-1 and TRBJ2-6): KAGVTQTPRYLIKTRGQQVTLSCSPISGHRSVSWYQQTPGQGLQFLFEYFSETQRNKGNFPGRFSGRQFSNSRSEMNVSTLELGDSALYLCASSWPTGSSGANVLTFGAGSRLTVL.

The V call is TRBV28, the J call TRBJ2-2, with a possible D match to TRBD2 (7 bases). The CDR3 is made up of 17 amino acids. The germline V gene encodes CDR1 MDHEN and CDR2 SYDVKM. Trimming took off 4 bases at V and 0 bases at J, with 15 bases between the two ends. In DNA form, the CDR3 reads TGTGCCAGCAGTTACGTGGCGGGGGCTACGAACACCGGGGAGCTGTTTTTT. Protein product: CASSYVAGATNTGELFF.

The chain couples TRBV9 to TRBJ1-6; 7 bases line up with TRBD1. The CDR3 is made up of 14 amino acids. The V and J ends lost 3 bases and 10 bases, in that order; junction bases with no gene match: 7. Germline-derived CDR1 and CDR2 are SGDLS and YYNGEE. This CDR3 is CASSADRARSPLHF. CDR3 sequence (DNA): TGTGCCAGCAGCGCCGACAGGGCCAGATCACCCCTCCACTTT. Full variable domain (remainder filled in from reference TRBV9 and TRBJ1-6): DSGVTQTPKHLITATGQRVTLRCSPRSGDLSVYWYQQSLDQGLQFLIQYYNGEERAKGNILERFSAQQFPDLHSELNLSSLELGDSALYFCASSADRARSPLHFGNGTRLTVT.

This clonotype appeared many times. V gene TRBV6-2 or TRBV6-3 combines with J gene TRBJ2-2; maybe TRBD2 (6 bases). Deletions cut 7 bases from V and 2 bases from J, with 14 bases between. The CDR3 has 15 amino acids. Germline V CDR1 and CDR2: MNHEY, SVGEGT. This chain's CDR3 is CASKPGDRNTGELFF. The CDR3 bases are TGTGCCAGCAAACCGGGGGATCGAAACACCGGGGAGCTGTTTTTT.

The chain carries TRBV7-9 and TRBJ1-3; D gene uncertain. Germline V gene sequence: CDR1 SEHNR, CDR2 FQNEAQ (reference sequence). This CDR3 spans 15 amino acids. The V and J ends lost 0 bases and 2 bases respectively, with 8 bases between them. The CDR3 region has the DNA TGTGCCAGCAGCTTAGCCTCGGGAGCTGGAAACACCATATATTTT. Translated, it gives CASSLASGAGNTIYF. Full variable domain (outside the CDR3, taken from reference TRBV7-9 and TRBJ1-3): DTGVSQNPRHKITKRGQNVTFRCDPISEHNRLYWYRQTLGQGPEFLTYFQNEAQLEKSRLLSDRFSAERPKGSFSTLEIQRTEQGDSAMYLCASSLASGAGNTIYFGEGSWLTVV.

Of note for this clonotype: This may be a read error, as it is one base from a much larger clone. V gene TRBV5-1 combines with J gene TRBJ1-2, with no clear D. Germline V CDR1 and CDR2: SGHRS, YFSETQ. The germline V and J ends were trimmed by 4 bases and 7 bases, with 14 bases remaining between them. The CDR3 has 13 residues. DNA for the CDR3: TGCGCCAGCAGCGCCGGGTCCTACTCTGGCTACACCTTC. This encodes CASSAGSYSGYTF.

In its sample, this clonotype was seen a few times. The CDR3 nucleotides are TGTGCCAGCAGCTTAATTTTTTGGCGCGGTAATCCCGGGGAAACCTACAATGAGCAGTTCTTC. It translates to CASSLIFWRGNPGETYNEQFF. The V and J genes are TRBV7-2 and TRBJ2-1; the D gene is possibly TRBD2 (5 bases). V lost 2 bases, J lost 2 bases, and 28 bases lay in between. CDR1 and CDR2 (germline): SGHTA, FQGNSA. CDR3 length: 21 residues.

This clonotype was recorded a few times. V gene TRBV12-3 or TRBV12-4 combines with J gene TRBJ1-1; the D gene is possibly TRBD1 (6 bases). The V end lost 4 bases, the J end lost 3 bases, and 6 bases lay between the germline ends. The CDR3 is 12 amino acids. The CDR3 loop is CASSWTDTEAFF. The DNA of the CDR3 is TGTGCCAGCAGTTGGACAGACACTGAAGCTTTCTTT.

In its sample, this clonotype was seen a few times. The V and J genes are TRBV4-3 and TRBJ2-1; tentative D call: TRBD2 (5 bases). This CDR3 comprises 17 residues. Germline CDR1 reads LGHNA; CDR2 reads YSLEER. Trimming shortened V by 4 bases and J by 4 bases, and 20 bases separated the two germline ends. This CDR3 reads CASSLTPTGRDYNEQFF. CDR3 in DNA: TGCGCCAGCAGCCTAACACCGACTGGACGGGATTACAATGAGCAGTTCTTC.

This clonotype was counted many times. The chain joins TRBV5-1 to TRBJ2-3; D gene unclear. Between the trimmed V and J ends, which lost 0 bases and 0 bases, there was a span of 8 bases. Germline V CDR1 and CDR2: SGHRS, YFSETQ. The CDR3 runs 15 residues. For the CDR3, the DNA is TGCGCCAGCAGCTTGGGCTCGACTAGCACAGATACGCAGTATTTT. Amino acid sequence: CASSLGSTSTDTQYF.

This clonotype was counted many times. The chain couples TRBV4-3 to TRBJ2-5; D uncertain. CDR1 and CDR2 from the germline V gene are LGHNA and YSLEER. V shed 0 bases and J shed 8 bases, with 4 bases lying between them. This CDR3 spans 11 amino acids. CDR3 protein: CASSQDATQYF. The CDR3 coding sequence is TGCGCCAGCAGCCAAGATGCTACCCAGTACTTC.

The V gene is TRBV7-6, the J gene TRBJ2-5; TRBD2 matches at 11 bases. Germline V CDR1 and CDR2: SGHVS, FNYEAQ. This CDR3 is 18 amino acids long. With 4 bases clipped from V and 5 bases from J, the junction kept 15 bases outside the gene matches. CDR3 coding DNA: TGTGCCAGCAGCTCCCCCCCCCCACTAGCGGGGGTAGGGGAGACCCAGTACTTC. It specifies CASSSPPPLAGVGETQYF.